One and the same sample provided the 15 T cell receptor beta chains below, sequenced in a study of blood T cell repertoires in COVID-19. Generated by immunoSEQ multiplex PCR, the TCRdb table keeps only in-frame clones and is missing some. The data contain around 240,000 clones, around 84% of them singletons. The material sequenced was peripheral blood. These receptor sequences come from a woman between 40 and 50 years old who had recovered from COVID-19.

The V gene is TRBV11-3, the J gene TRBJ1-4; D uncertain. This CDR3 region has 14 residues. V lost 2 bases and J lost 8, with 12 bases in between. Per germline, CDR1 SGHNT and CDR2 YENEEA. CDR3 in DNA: TGTGCCAGCAGCTTAATGAGTAACGAAGAAAAACTGTTTTTT. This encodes CASSLMSNEEKLFF.

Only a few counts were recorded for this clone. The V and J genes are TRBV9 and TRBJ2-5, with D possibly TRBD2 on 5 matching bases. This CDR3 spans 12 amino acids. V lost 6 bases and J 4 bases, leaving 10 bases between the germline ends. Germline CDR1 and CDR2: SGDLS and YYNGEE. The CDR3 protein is CASNTEGETQYF. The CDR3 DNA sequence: TGTGCCAGCAATACAGAGGGAGAGACCCAGTACTTC.

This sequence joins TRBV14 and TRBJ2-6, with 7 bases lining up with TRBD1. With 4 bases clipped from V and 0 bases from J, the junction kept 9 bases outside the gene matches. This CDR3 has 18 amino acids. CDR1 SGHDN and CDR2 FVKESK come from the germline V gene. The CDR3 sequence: CASSPRQGQSSGANVLTF. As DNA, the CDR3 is TGTGCCAGCAGCCCAAGACAGGGCCAAAGCTCTGGGGCCAACGTCCTGACTTTC. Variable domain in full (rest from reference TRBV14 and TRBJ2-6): EAGVTQFPSHSVIEKGQTVTLRCDPISGHDNLYWYRRVMGKEIKFLLHFVKESKQDESGMPNNRFLAERTGGTYSTLKVQPAELEDSGVYFCASSPRQGQSSGANVLTFGAGSRLTVL.

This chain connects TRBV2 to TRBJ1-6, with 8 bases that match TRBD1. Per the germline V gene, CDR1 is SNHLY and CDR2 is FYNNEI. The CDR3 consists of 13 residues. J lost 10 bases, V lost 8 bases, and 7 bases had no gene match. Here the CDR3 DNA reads TGTGCCAGCGCGGACAGGGTTTTCTCACCCCTCCACTTT. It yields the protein CASADRVFSPLHF.

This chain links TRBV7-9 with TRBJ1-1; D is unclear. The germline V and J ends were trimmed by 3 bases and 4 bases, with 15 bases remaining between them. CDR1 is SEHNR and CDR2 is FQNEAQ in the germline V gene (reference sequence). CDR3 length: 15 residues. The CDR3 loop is CASSFLSGMGTEAFF. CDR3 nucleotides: TGTGCCAGCAGCTTTCTTTCGGGGATGGGCACTGAAGCTTTCTTT.

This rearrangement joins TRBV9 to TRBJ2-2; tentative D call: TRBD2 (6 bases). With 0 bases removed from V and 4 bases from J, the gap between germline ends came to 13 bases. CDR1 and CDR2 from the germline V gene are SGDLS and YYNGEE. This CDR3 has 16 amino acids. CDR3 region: CASSVGYLTSTGELFF. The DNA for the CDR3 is TGTGCCAGCAGCGTAGGTTATCTGACTAGCACCGGGGAGCTGTTTTTT.

As DNA, the CDR3 is TGTGCCAGTAGAGACGACAGGGTAGGGCTGAACTCCTACAATGAGCAGTTCTTC. It translates to CASRDDRVGLNSYNEQFF. The chain has TRBV19 and TRBJ2-1; 7 bases agree with TRBD1. CDR3 length: 18 amino acids. The ends lost 6 bases at V and 0 bases at J; junction bases unmatched: 14. Germline CDR1 reads LNHDA; CDR2 reads SQIVND (reference sequence).

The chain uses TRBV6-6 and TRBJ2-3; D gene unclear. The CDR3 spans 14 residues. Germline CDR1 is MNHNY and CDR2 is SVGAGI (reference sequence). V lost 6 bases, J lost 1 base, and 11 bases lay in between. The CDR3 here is CASSNTGGTDTQYF. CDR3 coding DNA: TGTGCCAGCAGCAATACGGGTGGCACAGATACGCAGTATTTT.

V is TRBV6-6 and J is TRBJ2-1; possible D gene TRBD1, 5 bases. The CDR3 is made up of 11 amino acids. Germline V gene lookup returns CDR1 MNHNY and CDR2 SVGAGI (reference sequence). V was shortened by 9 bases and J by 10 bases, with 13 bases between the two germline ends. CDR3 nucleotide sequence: TGTGCCAGTGACACGGCAGGGGAGCAGTTCTTC. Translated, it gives CASDTAGEQFF.

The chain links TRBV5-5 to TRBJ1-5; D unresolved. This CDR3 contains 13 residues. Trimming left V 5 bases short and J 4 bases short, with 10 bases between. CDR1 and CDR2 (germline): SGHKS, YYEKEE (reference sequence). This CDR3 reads CASSFSANQPQHF. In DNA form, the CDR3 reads TGTGCCAGCAGTTTTAGCGCAAATCAGCCCCAGCATTTT.

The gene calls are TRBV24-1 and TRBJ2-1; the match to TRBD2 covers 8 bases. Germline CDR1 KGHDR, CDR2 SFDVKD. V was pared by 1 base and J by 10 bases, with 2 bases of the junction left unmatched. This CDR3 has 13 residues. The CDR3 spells CATSDLAGAEQFF. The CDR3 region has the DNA TGTGCCACCAGTGATTTAGCGGGGGCCGAGCAGTTCTTC.

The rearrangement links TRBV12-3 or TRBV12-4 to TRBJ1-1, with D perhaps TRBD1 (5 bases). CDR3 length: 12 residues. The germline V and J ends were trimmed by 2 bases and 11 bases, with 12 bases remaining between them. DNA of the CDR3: TGTGCCAGCAGTTTATCGCCAGGGCGGGCTTTCTTT. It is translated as CASSLSPGRAFF.

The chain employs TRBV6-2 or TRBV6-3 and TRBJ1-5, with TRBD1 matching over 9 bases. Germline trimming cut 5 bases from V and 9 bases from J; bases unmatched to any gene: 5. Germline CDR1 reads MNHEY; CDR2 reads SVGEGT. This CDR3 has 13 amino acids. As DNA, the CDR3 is TGTGCCAGCAGTGGGACAGGGTTGCGGCCCCAGCATTTT. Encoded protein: CASSGTGLRPQHF.

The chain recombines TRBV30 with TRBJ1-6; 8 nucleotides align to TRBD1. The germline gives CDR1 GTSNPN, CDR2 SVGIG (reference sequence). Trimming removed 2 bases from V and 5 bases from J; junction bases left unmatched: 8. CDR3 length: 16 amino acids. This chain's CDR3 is CAWSLRTGRHNSPLHF. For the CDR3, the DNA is TGTGCCTGGAGTCTGCGGACAGGGAGGCATAATTCACCCCTCCACTTT. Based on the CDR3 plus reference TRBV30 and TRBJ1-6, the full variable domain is SQTIHQWPATLVQPVGSPLSLECTVEGTSNPNLYWYRQAAGRGLQLLFYSVGIGQISSEVPQNLSASRPQDRQFILSSKKLLLSDSGFYLCAWSLRTGRHNSPLHFGNGTRLTVT.

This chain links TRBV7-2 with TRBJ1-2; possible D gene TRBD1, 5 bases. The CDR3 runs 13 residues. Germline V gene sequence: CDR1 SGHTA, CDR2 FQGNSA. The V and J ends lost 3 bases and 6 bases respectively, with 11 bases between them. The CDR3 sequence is CASSFSREDGYTF. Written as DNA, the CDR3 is TGTGCCAGCAGCTTTTCCAGGGAGGATGGCTACACCTTC.